The present T cell receptor (delta chain) was sequenced within a study of gamma-delta chains in newborns, infants, children (dated by TCRdb to about 2019). A note on the overall study: According to the study title, microbial exposure causes polyclonal expansion of innate gammadelta T cells right after birth. Right after human newborns were born, the researchers looked at the way microbial exposure shaped their populations of innate gammadelta T cells.

This clone appeared a few times. No cognate antigen has been identified for it. The translation of this DNA and the TCRdb protein of a much larger clone differ at residue 14, probably owing to a read error; the protein shown here is translated from the DNA. The sequencer was an Illumina MiSeq. In TCRdb, clones were called once more from the public reads by CATT, and rows of identical DNA were later combined. Counted in this sample were about 7,600 delta-chain clones; 0.66% of them appeared once. The biggest ten clones account for around 15% of the sample. Its CDR3 holds 16 amino acids, cysteine through phenylalanine. CDR3 DNA is the only sequence kept; it has 48 bases, read in frame from the first base. According to the germline V gene, CDR1 reads GEAIGNYY and CDR2 reads EKD.

This clonotype originated in a child who was a newborn, infant or young child, either healthy, febrile or measles-vaccinated (not recorded which). The chain is encoded by TRDV2 joined to TRDJ1; the central 8 bases match TRDD3. The sequenced material came from blood. The CDR3 protein sequence reads: CACDTYWGPHTDKFIF. The bases are TGTGCCTGTGACACTTACTGGGGGCCTCACACCGATAAATTCATCTTT.